The clone carrying this T cell receptor beta chain was detected only a few times. Antigen specificity is unknown. This CDR3 contains 15 residues. V lost 4 bases, J lost 2 bases, and 13 bases lay in between. In germline, CDR1 is SGHRS, CDR2 YFSETQ. These data come from a study of T cell responses to AZD1222 COVID-19 vaccine. The table came from immunoSEQ multiplex PCR; TCRdb's copy has only in-frame clones and leaves some out. The sample holds some 150,000 clones, 90% to 95% seen once. General study results and limits: Clonal diversity may have been underestimated in mostly white British donors. Regions 160-218 and 743-854 dominated among vaccine-associated CD4 TCRs spanning spike.

The chain is built from TRBV5-1 and TRBJ1-5; D is undetermined. Sample: peripheral blood, taken on day 0 of AZD1222 vaccination. This sequence was found in an adult in good health. The CDR3 reads CASSPEGSGNQPQHF. The CDR3 DNA reads as TGCGCCAGCAGCCCAGAAGGGTCTGGCAATCAGCCCCAGCATTTT.